The 15 T cell receptor beta chains reported below all come from one sample, sequenced in a study of CD8 T cells in ankylosing spondylitis. Study findings and constraints: Blood from ankylosing spondylitis patients appeared to carry a characteristic eight-variant TCR beta motif.

Their antigen targets remain unknown. Via MiXCR, TCRdb re-called the 5' RACE reads, giving one row per CDR3 protein. The sample has about 130,000 distinct CDR3 sequences; over 15% are singletons. Sequenced material: blood, either unsorted or a sorted T cell fraction (not recorded which). These receptors all stem from a male donor with ankylosing spondylitis.

This clonotype has only a few counts. The chain combines TRBV27 with TRBJ1-1, with D possibly matching TRBD1 (5 bases). This CDR3 is built from 13 residues. Germline CDR1 is MNHEY and CDR2 is SMNVEV (reference sequence). V was clipped by 6 bases and J by 1 base, with 9 bases between them. The CDR3 sequence is CASSHTGNTEAFF. CDR3 DNA: TGTGCCAGCAGCCATACAGGGAACACTGAAGCTTTCTTT.

This clonotype appeared a few times. The chain employs TRBV24-1 and TRBJ2-2; 10 bases agree with TRBD1. CDR3 size: 16 residues. Trimming at V came to 3 bases and at J to 7 bases, leaving 7 bases not matched to a gene. Germline V CDR1 and CDR2: KGHDR, SFDVKD. This CDR3 reads CATSDTGTGVGGELFF. CDR3 sequence (DNA): TGTGCCACCAGTGATACCGGGACAGGGGTTGGCGGGGAGCTGTTTTTT.

This chain joins TRBV27 and TRBJ1-1, with D possibly TRBD1 on 5 matching bases. V was clipped by 3 bases and J by 8 bases, with 7 bases between them. Per the germline V gene, CDR1 is MNHEY and CDR2 is SMNVEV (reference sequence). There are 11 residues in the CDR3. The CDR3 protein is CASSFGDEAFF. CDR3 nucleotide sequence: TGTGCCAGCAGTTTTGGGGACGAAGCTTTCTTT.

This clonotype came up a few times. The V gene is TRBV5-6, the J gene TRBJ1-5; possible D gene TRBD1, 6 bases. Germline V CDR1 and CDR2: SGHDT, YYEEEE. V lost 3 bases and J lost 4, with 8 bases in between. The CDR3 runs 13 residues. CDR3 protein: CASSSDSNQPQHF. The CDR3 DNA reads TGTGCCAGCAGCTCGGACAGTAATCAGCCCCAGCATTTT.

A few counts support this clonotype. CDR3 protein: CASSLAGGVSYNEQFF. CDR3 in DNA: TGTGCCAGCAGCTTAGCGGGAGGGGTATCCTACAATGAGCAGTTCTTC. The rearrangement joins TRBV7-9 to TRBJ2-1; 7 nucleotides align to TRBD2. Trimming cost V 0 bases and J 1 base; bases outside gene matches: 3. CDR1 and CDR2 (germline): SEHNR, FQNEAQ (reference sequence). The CDR3 is 16 amino acids.

This clonotype came up a few times. This chain links TRBV5-1 with TRBJ2-3; D possibly matches TRBD1 or TRBD2 (5 bases each). The V end lost 7 bases, the J end lost 5 bases, and 14 bases lay between the germline ends. The CDR3 is 13 residues long. CDR1 SGHRS and CDR2 YFSETQ come from the germline V gene. DNA of the CDR3: TGCGCCAGCCGGTCGGGGCCTCAAGATACGCAGTATTTT. It specifies CASRSGPQDTQYF.

The table lists this clonotype with many counts. The chain couples TRBV10-3 to TRBJ2-1; the D gene is possibly TRBD1 (6 bases). The V end lost 3 bases, the J end lost 4 bases, and 7 bases lay between the germline ends. The CDR3 covers 13 residues. Germline V gene sequence: CDR1 ENHRY, CDR2 SYGVKD. The CDR3 coding sequence is TGTGCCATCAGTGAAACAGGGTACAATGAGCAGTTCTTC. Translating gives CAISETGYNEQFF.

This clonotype has ten or more counts. V usage is TRBV29-1 and J usage is TRBJ2-1; D possibly corresponds to TRBD2 (5 bases). This CDR3 is built from 14 residues. V shed 3 bases and J shed 8 bases, with 17 bases lying between them. Germline values: CDR1 SQVTM, CDR2 ANQGSEA. CDR3 DNA sequence: TGCAGCGTTGAGTTCACGGGAAGCGGAGATGAGCAGTTCTTC. Residues: CSVEFTGSGDEQFF.

This clonotype has more than one count but fewer than ten. The chain links TRBV7-9 to TRBJ1-1; D perhaps matches TRBD1 (5 bases). V was cut by 5 bases and J by 7 bases, with 17 bases left in between. CDR3 length: 14 residues. The germline V gene has CDR1 SEHNR and CDR2 FQNEAQ (reference sequence). CDR3 protein: CASSLPEGSYEAFF. The CDR3 coding sequence is TGTGCCAGCAGCCTCCCTGAGGGGAGTTATGAAGCTTTCTTT.

A few counts support this clonotype. This chain links TRBV5-6 with TRBJ2-2; D is unresolved. Germline V gene data show CDR1 as SGHDT and CDR2 as YYEEEE. The V gene lost 3 bases and the J gene lost 5 bases, with 8 bases spanning the gap. CDR3 length: 13 amino acids. Here the CDR3 reads CASSWAWTGELFF. The CDR3 coding sequence is TGTGCCAGCAGCTGGGCTTGGACCGGGGAGCTGTTTTTT.

The rearrangement uses TRBV7-2 and TRBJ2-1; the D call may be TRBD1 or TRBD2 (5 bases each). The V gene lost 6 bases and the J gene lost 7 bases, with 19 bases spanning the gap. The CDR3 is 15 residues long. The germline CDR1 and CDR2 sequences are SGHTA and FQGNSA. CDR3 loop: CASSTRDGGSNEQFF. The CDR3 DNA follows: TGTGCCAGCAGTACTCGGGACGGCGGGTCGAATGAGCAGTTCTTC.

This sequence joins TRBV11-2 and TRBJ2-1; TRBD2 matches at 7 bases. This CDR3 is 16 amino acids long. V dropped 3 bases and J dropped 9; count of bases not matched to a gene: 14. Germline CDR1 and CDR2: SGHAT and FQNNGV. This CDR3 is CASSFVFGGRLGEQFF. CDR3 nucleotides: TGTGCCAGCAGCTTTGTTTTTGGCGGGAGATTAGGTGAGCAGTTCTTC.

This clonotype showed up just a few times. The gene calls are TRBV27 and TRBJ1-5; D is perhaps TRBD1 (6 bases). V was clipped by 7 bases and J by 1 base, with 11 bases between them. The CDR3 totals 14 residues. The germline gives CDR1 MNHEY, CDR2 SMNVEV (reference sequence). The CDR3: CASKVRGSNQPQHF. The CDR3 nucleotides are TGTGCCAGCAAGGTGAGGGGGAGCAATCAGCCCCAGCATTTT.

The V gene is TRBV27, the J gene TRBJ1-5; D might be TRBD1 (6 bases). CDR1 is MNHEY, CDR2 SMNVEV, per germline (reference sequence). There are 15 residues in the CDR3. Trimming pared 5 bases from V and 0 bases from J, leaving 11 bases between. Here the CDR3 reads CASSPTGYSNQPQHF. As DNA, the CDR3 is TGTGCCAGCAGTCCGACAGGATATAGCAATCAGCCCCAGCATTTT.

This sequence joins TRBV28 and TRBJ2-7, with a weak D call TRBD1 (5 bases). Deletions cut 2 bases from V and 6 bases from J, with 14 bases between. The CDR3 sequence is 14 residues long. Germline CDR1 reads MDHEN; CDR2 reads SYDVKM. CDR3 nucleotide sequence: TGTGCCAGCAGTTTAGCAGGGTACATCATCGAGCAGTACTTC. Protein: CASSLAGYIIEQYF.